In its sample, the clone carrying this T cell receptor (beta chain) was seen a few times. Its target is unknown. There were only healthy Caucasians among the donors. The data were obtained in a study of identical twins. TCRdb independently ran MiXCR on the 5' RACE reads; one entry per CDR3 protein. The sample consists of more than 1.5 million distinct CDR3 sequences, about 32% of them appearing once. Study-level findings and limits: Researchers reported excess low generation probability among twin-shared out-of-frame alpha sequences. Models underestimated TCR alpha sharing (out-of-frame) in monozygotic twins. Fewer insertions characterized abundant cord blood beta clonotypes, whereas memory repertoires showed none.

The germline V gene encodes CDR1 DFQATT and CDR2 SNEGSKA (reference sequence). The CDR3 contains 12 residues. Trimming shortened V by 2 bases and J by 0 bases, and 4 bases separated the two germline ends. Sequenced: cord blood. The rearrangement joins TRBV20-1 to TRBJ1-1; D call uncertain. The TCR originated in a newborn girl in good health. Here the CDR3 DNA reads TGCAGTGCTAGATGGGTGAACACTGAAGCTTTCTTT. The encoded protein is CSARWVNTEAFF.